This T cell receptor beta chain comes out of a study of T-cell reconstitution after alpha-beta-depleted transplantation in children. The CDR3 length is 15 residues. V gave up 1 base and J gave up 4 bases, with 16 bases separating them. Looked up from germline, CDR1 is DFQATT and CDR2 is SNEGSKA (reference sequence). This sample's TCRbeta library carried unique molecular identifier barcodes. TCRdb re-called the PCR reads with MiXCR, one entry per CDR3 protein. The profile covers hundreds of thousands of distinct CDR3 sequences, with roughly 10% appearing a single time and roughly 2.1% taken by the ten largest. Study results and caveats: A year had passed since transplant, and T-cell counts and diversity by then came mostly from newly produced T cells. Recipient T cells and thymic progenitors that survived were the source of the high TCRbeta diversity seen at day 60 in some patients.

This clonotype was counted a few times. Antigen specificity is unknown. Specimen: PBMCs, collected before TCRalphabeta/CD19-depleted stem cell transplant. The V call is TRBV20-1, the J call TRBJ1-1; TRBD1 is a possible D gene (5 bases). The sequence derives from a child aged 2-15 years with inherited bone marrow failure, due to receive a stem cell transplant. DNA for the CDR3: TGCAGTGCTAGAGGTCCCCTGGGCGGGGGCACTGAAGCTTTCTTT. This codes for CSARGPLGGGTEAFF.